This T cell receptor (beta chain) appears in the sequencing data of a study of blood T cell repertoires in COVID-19. Study information: Samples came from the United States, Italy and Spain, spanning acute and convalescent COVID-19. Sample material is recorded as cDNA or gDNA derived from T cells, B-cell-depleted T cells, or PBMCs.

Individuals drawn from approximately 26 US areas were about 18 to 95 years old. V was shortened by 5 bases and J by 9 bases, with 14 bases between the two germline ends. This CDR3 spans 14 amino acids. Germline assignment: CDR1 LNHNV and CDR2 YYDKDF (reference sequence). As originally analysed: Counts of nucleated cells, estimated from reference gene primer amplification, were obtained. Sequenced by immunoSEQ multiplex PCR; TCRdb stores in-frame clones only, minus some. That table supplies the V and J calls and clone size; D and trimming were determined from the DNA. Of about 210,000 clones in the sample, more than 75% were seen once.

Material: PBMCs or T cells enriched from blood (not recorded which). This clonotype was sampled from a man younger than 40 with acute COVID-19. The gene calls are TRBV15 and TRBJ1-6; D is possibly TRBD1 (6 bases). The CDR3 sequence is CATSGTPGISPLHF. The CDR3 DNA reads as TGTGCCACCAGCGGGACACCAGGGATTTCACCCCTCCACTTT.